Presented here are 27 T cell receptor beta chains from one specimen sequenced in a study of beta chain features in type 1 diabetes. The study, taken as a whole, reports: Shorter TCRB CDR3s, moderately but significantly so, were found in Type 1 diabetes patients in all four CD4+ subsets.

Reverse transcribing all isolated RNA meant expressed TCRB transcripts were sequenced. Only in-frame clones appear in the TCRdb table, and some are missing; sequencing was by immunoSEQ multiplex PCR. The sample includes fewer than 450,000 clones, around an eighth of them seen just once. These TCRs are of unknown antigen specificity. The material sequenced was naive CD4+ T cells from blood. Receptor source: a woman under 30 with type 1 diabetes.

The chain is built from TRBV25-1 and TRBJ1-3; TRBD1 might be the D (5 bases). The germline V and J ends were trimmed by 2 bases and 4 bases, with 9 bases remaining between them. The CDR3 totals 14 residues. Germline V gene data show CDR1 as MGHDK and CDR2 as SYGVNS. The CDR3 spells CASSEGRAGNTIYF. In nucleotides, the CDR3 is TGTGCCAGCAGTGAAGGCAGGGCCGGAAACACCATATATTTT.

This chain links TRBV5-1 with TRBJ1-2, with D possibly being TRBD1 (6 bases). Germline-derived CDR1 and CDR2 are SGHRS and YFSETQ. V dropped 6 bases and J dropped 4 bases, with 13 bases sitting between them. The CDR3 extends over 13 amino acids. As DNA, the CDR3 is TGCGCCAGCACCGAACAGGGTTTCTATGGCTACACCTTC. As protein: CASTEQGFYGYTF.

This clone was counted only a few times. The chain combines TRBV19 with TRBJ2-1; 9 positions match TRBD2. V lost 7 bases and J lost 1; bases outside the gene matches: 8. Germline CDR1 reads LNHDA; CDR2 reads SQIVND (reference sequence). The CDR3 spans 16 residues. CDR3 amino acids: CASKASGVMSYNEQFF. CDR3 bases: TGTGCCAGTAAGGCTAGCGGGGTAATGTCCTACAATGAGCAGTTCTTC.

This chain connects TRBV5-4 to TRBJ1-2, with 8 bases lining up with TRBD1. Germline CDR1 and CDR2: SGHNT and YYREEE (reference sequence). The length of the CDR3 is 13 residues. The V and J ends lost 5 bases and 7 bases, in that order; junction bases with no gene match: 7. The CDR3 protein is CASRLQGAGGYTF. As DNA, the CDR3 is TGTGCCAGCAGACTGCAGGGGGCGGGTGGCTACACCTTC.

The chain joins TRBV18 to TRBJ2-5; 7 positions agree with TRBD1. This CDR3 spans 15 amino acids. V shed 0 bases and J 7 bases; nucleotides not matched to a gene: 8. Germline CDR1 is KGHSH and CDR2 is LQKENI. CDR3 nucleotides: TGTGCCAGCTCACCACCGACAGGGAACCCAGGGACCCAGTACTTC. Its translation is CASSPPTGNPGTQYF.

This chain joins TRBV30 and TRBJ1-1; a possible D gene is TRBD1 (5 bases). CDR3 length: 10 amino acids. Germline assignment: CDR1 GTSNPN and CDR2 SVGIG (reference sequence). The ends were cut back, 4 bases at V and 7 bases at J, with 7 bases in the middle. CDR3 sequence (DNA): TGTGCCTGGATAGACAGTGAAGCTTTCTTT. Its protein product is CAWIDSEAFF.

The chain combines TRBV7-2 with TRBJ2-1; TRBD2 is a possible D gene (6 bases). Germline loops: CDR1 SGHTA, CDR2 FQGNSA. Trimming removed 7 bases at V and 4 bases at J, with 17 bases between. This CDR3 has 15 residues. Here the CDR3 DNA reads TGTGCCAGCACCGGGAACTCCGGAGGGTACAATGAGCAGTTCTTC. Amino acids: CASTGNSGGYNEQFF.

Only a few counts were recorded for this clone. This sequence joins TRBV9 and TRBJ2-7; tentative D call: TRBD2 (6 bases). Looked up from germline, CDR1 is SGDLS and CDR2 is YYNGEE. V lost 2 bases to trimming and J lost 3 bases, with 12 bases between them. The CDR3 loop spans 14 amino acids. The CDR3 sequence: CASSVGGGGYEQYF. DNA of the CDR3: TGTGCCAGCAGCGTGGGGGGTGGGGGCTACGAGCAGTACTTC.

This CDR3 reads CASSFVRRSSYEQYF. DNA for the CDR3: TGTGCCAGCAGTTTTGTGAGGAGATCCTCCTACGAGCAGTACTTC. The chain is built from TRBV28 and TRBJ2-7, with D hard to call. CDR1 MDHEN and CDR2 SYDVKM come from the germline V gene. V was clipped by 3 bases and J by 0 bases, with 12 bases between them. The CDR3 runs 15 residues. Full variable domain (missing parts from reference TRBV28 and TRBJ2-7): DVKVTQSSRYLVKRTGEKVFLECVQDMDHENMFWYRQDPGLGLRLIYFSYDVKMKEKGDIPEGYSVSREKKERFSLILESASTNQTSMYLCASSFVRRSSYEQYFGPGTRLTVT.

This chain joins TRBV11-3 and TRBJ2-2; D possibly corresponds to TRBD2 (5 bases). Looked up from germline, CDR1 is SGHNT and CDR2 is YENEEA. This CDR3 has 15 amino acids. The V and J ends lost 4 bases and 4 bases respectively, with 13 bases between them. The CDR3 DNA reads TGTGCCAGCAGCTCCGACCCCGGACTCACCGGGGAGCTGTTTTTT. Encoded protein: CASSSDPGLTGELFF.

The V gene is TRBV30, the J gene TRBJ2-7; TRBD1 matches at 7 bases. The germline CDR1 and CDR2 sequences are GTSNPN and SVGIG (reference sequence). The CDR3 is 15 residues long. V lost 4 bases, J lost 2 bases, and 11 bases stayed unmatched. CDR3: CAWTNRGRFPYEQYF. As DNA, the CDR3 is TGTGCCTGGACGAACAGGGGACGCTTTCCCTACGAGCAGTACTTC.

This clone has more than one count but fewer than ten. V usage is TRBV29-1 and J usage is TRBJ1-4; the match to TRBD1 covers 9 bases. The V and J ends lost 7 bases and 6 bases, in that order; junction bases with no gene match: 9. The CDR3 contains 14 residues. The germline gives CDR1 SQVTM, CDR2 ANQGSEA. The CDR3 spells CSGGGGQGDEKLFF. CDR3 nucleotide sequence: TGCAGCGGAGGGGGGGGACAGGGTGATGAAAAACTGTTTTTT.

V is TRBV18 and J is TRBJ2-7; TRBD1 aligns across 12 bases. V trimming: 6 bases; J trimming: 7 bases; junction bases outside the gene matches: 7. The CDR3 contains 14 residues. Germline V gene sequence: CDR1 KGHSH, CDR2 LQKENI. As DNA, the CDR3 is TGTGCCAGCTCGCTGGGACAGGGGGCAGGTGAGCAGTACTTC. Translated, it gives CASSLGQGAGEQYF. Combining the CDR3 with reference TRBV18 and TRBJ2-7 gives the whole variable domain NAGVMQNPRHLVRRRGQEARLRCSPMKGHSHVYWYRQLPEEGLKFMVYLQKENIIDESGMPKERFSAEFPKEGPSILRIQQVVRGDSAAYFCASSLGQGAGEQYFGPGTRLTVT.

This clone was recorded a few times. This chain links TRBV19 with TRBJ2-7; weak D call: TRBD2 (5 bases). Between the trimmed V and J ends, which lost 4 bases and 6 bases, there was a span of 7 bases. The CDR3 has 11 amino acids. Germline V CDR1 and CDR2: LNHDA, SQIVND (reference sequence). CDR3 bases: TGTGCCAGTAGTACCCGGGGCGAGCAGTACTTC. Its translation: CASSTRGEQYF.

This clone has a handful of counts. The chain employs TRBV9 and TRBJ2-5; the match to TRBD2 covers 9 bases. Germline V gives CDR1 SGDLS, CDR2 YYNGEE. The CDR3 is made up of 16 amino acids. V was clipped by 1 base and J by 4 bases; unmatched bases: 8. In DNA, the CDR3 is TGTGCCAGCAGCGTAAGGTCGGCGGGAGGGGGAGAGACCCAGTACTTC. It is translated as CASSVRSAGGGETQYF.

This clone came up a few times. This chain joins TRBV30 and TRBJ2-1, with TRBD2 identical over 7 bases. The CDR3 sequence is 14 residues long. V was pared by 3 bases and J by 3 bases, with 5 bases of the junction left unmatched. Germline CDR1 is GTSNPN and CDR2 is SVGIG (reference sequence). The CDR3 nucleotides are TGTGCCTGGAGATCCCGGGACTACTACAATGAGCAGTTCTTC. Its protein is CAWRSRDYYNEQFF.

V usage is TRBV5-4 and J usage is TRBJ2-1; D call uncertain. The CDR3 loop spans 16 amino acids. Germline lookup yields CDR1 SGHNT and CDR2 YYREEE (reference sequence). V was pared by 0 bases and J by 0 bases, with 10 bases between. DNA of the CDR3: TGTGCCAGCAGCTTGGGACTCCCGAGCTCCTACAATGAGCAGTTCTTC. Translated: CASSLGLPSSYNEQFF.

The gene calls are TRBV4-2 and TRBJ2-1; 10 bases align to TRBD1. The V segment lost 0 bases and the J segment 9 bases; nucleotides outside the gene matches: 8. The CDR3 length is 16 residues. Germline lookup yields CDR1 LGHNA and CDR2 YNFKEQ. The chain's CDR3 is CASSQDWDRGLSEQFF. The CDR3 coding sequence is TGTGCCAGCAGCCAAGATTGGGACAGGGGACTAAGTGAGCAGTTCTTC.

The genes are TRBV7-7 and TRBJ2-3; 11 bases line up with TRBD2. Germline V gene data show CDR1 as SSHAT and CDR2 as FNYEAQ (reference sequence). This CDR3 has 16 residues. With V trimmed by 5 bases and J by 0 bases, 4 bases remained unmatched. Written as DNA, the CDR3 is TGTGCCAGCAGCCTAGGGACTAGCGGCAGCACAGATACGCAGTATTTT. Protein product: CASSLGTSGSTDTQYF.

The chain carries TRBV11-2 and TRBJ2-1; TRBD2 aligns across 9 bases. The CDR3 runs to 17 residues. Per germline, CDR1 SGHAT and CDR2 FQNNGV. Trimming removed 4 bases from V and 4 bases from J; junction bases left unmatched: 11. CDR3 in amino acids: CASSSLGGTSRYNEQFF. The CDR3 DNA is TGTGCCAGCAGCTCCCTGGGTGGGACTAGCCGATACAATGAGCAGTTCTTC.

The rearrangement joins TRBV2 to TRBJ2-1; 8 bases are a match to TRBD2. V shed 6 bases and J 5 bases; nucleotides not matched to a gene: 3. CDR1 and CDR2 from the germline V gene are SNHLY and FYNNEI. This CDR3 region has 13 residues. CDR3 in amino acids: CASRLADNNEQFF. The DNA of the CDR3 is TGTGCCAGCAGACTAGCGGATAACAATGAGCAGTTCTTC.

This clone was observed a handful of times. The gene calls are TRBV6-6 and TRBJ1-1; TRBD1 might be the D (5 bases). This CDR3 contains 13 residues. The V end was cut by 5 bases, the J end by 1 base, with 8 bases between. Looked up from germline, CDR1 is MNHNY and CDR2 is SVGAGI (reference sequence). The CDR3 nucleotides read TGTGCCAGCAGTCAGCAGGGGAACACTGAAGCTTTCTTT. Residues: CASSQQGNTEAFF.

V is TRBV6-5 and J is TRBJ1-1, with 7 bases lining up with TRBD1. Germline loops: CDR1 MNHEY, CDR2 SVGAGI. The CDR3 extends over 13 amino acids. V was clipped by 7 bases and J by 1 base; unmatched bases: 3. Written as DNA, the CDR3 is TGTGCCAGCACCGACAGGGCGAACACTGAAGCTTTCTTT. This encodes CASTDRANTEAFF.

V is TRBV5-4 and J is TRBJ2-1; no reliable D call. V dropped 1 base and J dropped 5 bases, with 13 bases sitting between them. Germline CDR1 and CDR2: SGHNT and YYREEE (reference sequence). CDR3 size: 15 residues. CDR3 amino acids: CASSLLDSENNEQFF. The CDR3, as DNA: TGTGCCAGCAGCTTGTTAGATTCCGAGAACAATGAGCAGTTCTTC.

This clone was picked up a small number of times. The chain employs TRBV27 and TRBJ2-7; 9 nucleotides agree with TRBD2. CDR1 is MNHEY and CDR2 is SMNVEV in the germline V gene (reference sequence). The CDR3 is made up of 17 amino acids. The V and J ends lost 4 bases and 5 bases, in that order; junction bases with no gene match: 15. The CDR3 sequence: CASSSGGFSGSSHEQYV. In DNA, the CDR3 is TGTGCCAGCAGTTCTGGGGGTTTTAGCGGGAGTAGCCACGAGCAGTACGTC.

This clone occurred a few times. V usage is TRBV7-2 and J usage is TRBJ1-5; D is unclear. Germline CDR1 and CDR2: SGHTA and FQGNSA. The CDR3 spans 15 residues. With 1 base removed from V and 2 bases from J, the gap between germline ends came to 9 bases. CDR3 sequence (DNA): TGTGCCAGCAGCTTAGTCAAGGCGGGCAATCAGCCCCAGCATTTT. It encodes CASSLVKAGNQPQHF.

This sequence joins TRBV7-9 and TRBJ2-7, with D maybe TRBD2 (6 bases). Germline V gene data show CDR1 as SEHNR and CDR2 as FQNEAQ (reference sequence). CDR3 length: 12 amino acids. V was pared by 3 bases and J by 6 bases, with 9 bases between. CDR3 loop: CASSFGGVEQYV. The DNA of the CDR3 is TGTGCCAGCAGCTTTGGAGGGGTCGAGCAGTACGTC.